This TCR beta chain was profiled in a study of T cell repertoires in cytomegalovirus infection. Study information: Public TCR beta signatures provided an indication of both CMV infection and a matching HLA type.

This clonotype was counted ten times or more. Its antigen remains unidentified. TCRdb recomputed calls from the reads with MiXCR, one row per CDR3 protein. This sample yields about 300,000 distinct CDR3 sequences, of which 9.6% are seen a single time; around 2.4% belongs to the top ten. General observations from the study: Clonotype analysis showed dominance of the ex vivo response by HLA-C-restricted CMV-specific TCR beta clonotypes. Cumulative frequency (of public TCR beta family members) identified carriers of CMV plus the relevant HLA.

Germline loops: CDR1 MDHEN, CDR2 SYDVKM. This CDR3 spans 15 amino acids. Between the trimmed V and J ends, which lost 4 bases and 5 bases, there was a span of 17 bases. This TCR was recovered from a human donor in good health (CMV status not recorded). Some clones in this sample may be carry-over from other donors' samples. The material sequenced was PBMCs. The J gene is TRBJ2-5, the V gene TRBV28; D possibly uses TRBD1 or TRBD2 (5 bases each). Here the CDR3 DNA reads TGTGCCAGCAGTTACGGGACGGCCTCGGGGGAGACCCAGTACTTC. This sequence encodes CASSYGTASGETQYF.